These T cell receptor beta chains were read from a single sample in a study of early T cells in non-severe SARS-CoV-2 infection. TCRdb recomputed calls from the 5' RACE reads with MiXCR, one row per CDR3 protein. The data show fewer than 100,000 distinct CDR3 sequences, with roughly a sixth seen just once and approximately 2.9% held by the top ten. The sequenced sample consisted of whole blood. Every receptor here comes from an adult who was a healthcare worker with PCR-confirmed SARS-CoV-2 infection or an uninfected control (not recorded which). The conserved cysteine and the conserved F or W are not part of the CDR3 here. Fields, in order: CDR3 protein, V gene, clone size, J gene. Clone sizes are given selectively: once, few, many, or a class where the clone is expanded.

CDR3aa: ASSLEAGLAKNIQY
v_gene: TRBV5-1
abundance: -
j_gene: TRBJ2-4

CDR3aa: ASGGFNQPQH
v_gene: TRBV19
abundance: -
j_gene: TRBJ1-5

CDR3aa: ASRRDVARASNQPQH
v_gene: TRBV6-1
abundance: few
j_gene: TRBJ1-5

CDR3aa: SANPGQGGKTSYNEQF
v_gene: TRBV29-1
abundance: once
j_gene: TRBJ2-1

CDR3aa: AGRAGPQETQY
v_gene: TRBV6-1
abundance: -
j_gene: TRBJ2-5

CDR3aa: ASSQSQGETQY
v_gene: TRBV14
abundance: -
j_gene: TRBJ2-5

CDR3aa: ASSFFQPQH
v_gene: TRBV7-4
abundance: -
j_gene: TRBJ1-5

CDR3aa: ASSQLGQGASDTQY
v_gene: TRBV6-5
abundance: many
j_gene: TRBJ2-3

CDR3aa: SVTGHGSFEGQY
v_gene: TRBV29-1
abundance: few
j_gene: TRBJ2-7

CDR3aa: ASRTSGEQY
v_gene: TRBV2
abundance: -
j_gene: TRBJ2-7

CDR3aa: ASSPRTGLVDTQY
v_gene: TRBV18
abundance: -
j_gene: TRBJ2-3

CDR3aa: ASISRQGNLFEEQY
v_gene: TRBV2
abundance: few
j_gene: TRBJ2-7

CDR3aa: ASSQYQGSGYT
v_gene: TRBV14
abundance: -
j_gene: TRBJ1-2

CDR3aa: SVRDRGPQETQY
v_gene: TRBV29-1
abundance: -
j_gene: TRBJ2-5